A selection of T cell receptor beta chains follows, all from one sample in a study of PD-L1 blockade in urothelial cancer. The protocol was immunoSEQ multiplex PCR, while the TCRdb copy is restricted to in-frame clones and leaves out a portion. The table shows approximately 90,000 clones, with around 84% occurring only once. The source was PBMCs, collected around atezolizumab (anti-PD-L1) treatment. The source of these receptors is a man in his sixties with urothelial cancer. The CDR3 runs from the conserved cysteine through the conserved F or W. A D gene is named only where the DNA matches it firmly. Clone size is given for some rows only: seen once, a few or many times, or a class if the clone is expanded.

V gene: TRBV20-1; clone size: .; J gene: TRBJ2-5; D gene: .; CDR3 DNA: TGCAGTGCTGGCAGGGAGACCCAGTACTTC; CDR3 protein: CSAGRETQYF
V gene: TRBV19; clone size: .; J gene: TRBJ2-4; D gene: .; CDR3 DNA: TGTGCCAGTACCCTCCCAAACATTCAGTACTTC; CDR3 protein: CASTLPNIQYF
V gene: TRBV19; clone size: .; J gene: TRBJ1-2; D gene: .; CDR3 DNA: TGTGCCAGTACCAAAATGGGGCGGGAGGATGGCTACACCTTC; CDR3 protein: CASTKMGREDGYTF
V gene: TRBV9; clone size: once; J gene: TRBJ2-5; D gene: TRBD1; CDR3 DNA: TGTGCCAGCAGCGTAATAGGGGGCGAAGAGACCCAGTACTTC; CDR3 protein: CASSVIGGEETQYF
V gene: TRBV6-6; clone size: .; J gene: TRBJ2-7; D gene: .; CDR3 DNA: TGTGCCAGCAAAGGTTCCTCGGGTCTTTCCTACGAGCAGTACTTC; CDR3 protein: CASKGSSGLSYEQYF
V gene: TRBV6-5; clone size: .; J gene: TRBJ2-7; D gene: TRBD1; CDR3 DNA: TGTGCCAGCACCCATCGGGACAGGGGGCTTGAGCAGTACTTC; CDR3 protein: CASTHRDRGLEQYF
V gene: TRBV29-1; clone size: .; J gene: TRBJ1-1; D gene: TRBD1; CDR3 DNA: TGCAGCGTTGACCAACAGGGGGCGAACACTGAAGCTTTCTTT; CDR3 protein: CSVDQQGANTEAFF
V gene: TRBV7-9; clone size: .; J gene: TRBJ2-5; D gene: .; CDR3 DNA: TGTGCCAGCAGCTTCCCCCTGGAGTGGACCCAGTACTTC; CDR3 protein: CASSFPLEWTQYF
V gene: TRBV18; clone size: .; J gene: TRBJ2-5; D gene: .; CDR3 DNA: TGTGCCAGCTCCCCGGGCCAGGGTGTCGAGACCCAGTACTTC; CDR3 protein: CASSPGQGVETQYF
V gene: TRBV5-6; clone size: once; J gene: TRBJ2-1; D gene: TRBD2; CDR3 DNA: TGTGCCAGCAGCTTCAGGTCTAGCGGGAGTGGTACCTACAATGAGCAGTTCTTC; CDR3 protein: CASSFRSSGSGTYNEQFF
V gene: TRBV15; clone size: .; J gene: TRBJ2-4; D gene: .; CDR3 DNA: TGTGCCACCAGCAGAGATAGTAGGGGCATTCAGTACTTC; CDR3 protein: CATSRDSRGIQYF
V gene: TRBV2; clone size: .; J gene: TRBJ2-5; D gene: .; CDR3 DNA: TGTGCCAGCAGTGAGAGGATTTACCCTACAGAGACCCAGTACTTC; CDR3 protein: CASSERIYPTETQYF
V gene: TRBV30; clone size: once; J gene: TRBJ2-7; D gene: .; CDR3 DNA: TGTGCCTGGAGTGTAGTGAGGGCAGGCGAGCAGTACTTC; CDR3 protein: CAWSVVRAGEQYF
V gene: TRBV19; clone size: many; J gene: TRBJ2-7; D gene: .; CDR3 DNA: TGTGCCAGTAGTATCAAGGGACTGGGAGGCGAGCAGTACTTC; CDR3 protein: CASSIKGLGGEQYF
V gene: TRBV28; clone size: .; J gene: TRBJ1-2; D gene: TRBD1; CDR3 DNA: TGTGCCAGCAGTAGGGGGACAGGGGGCGCAGGCTATGGCTACACCTTC; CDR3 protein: CASSRGTGGAGYGYTF
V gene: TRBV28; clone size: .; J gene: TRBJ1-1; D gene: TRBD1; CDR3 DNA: TGTGCCAGCAGTTCCTTCACAGGGGGCTCCGGAAGGAACACTGAAGCTTTCTTT; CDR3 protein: CASSSFTGGSGRNTEAFF
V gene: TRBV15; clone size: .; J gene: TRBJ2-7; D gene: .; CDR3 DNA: TGTGCCACCAGCAGATCCTCCAGCTCCTACGAGCAGTACTTC; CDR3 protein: CATSRSSSSYEQYF
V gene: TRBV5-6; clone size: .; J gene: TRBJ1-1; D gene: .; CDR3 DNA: TGTGCCAGCAGCCGTCAGGGAACTGAAGCTTTCTTT; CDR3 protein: CASSRQGTEAFF
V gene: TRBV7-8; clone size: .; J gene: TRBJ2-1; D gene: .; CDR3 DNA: TGTGCCAGCAGCTTAGTTGCGGTGGATGAGCAGTTCTTC; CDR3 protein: CASSLVAVDEQFF
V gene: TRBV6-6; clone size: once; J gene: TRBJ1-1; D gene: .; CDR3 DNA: TGTGCCAGCAGCCGGACCTCTGGGCAGGGGAATACTGAAGCTTTCTTT; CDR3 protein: CASSRTSGQGNTEAFF
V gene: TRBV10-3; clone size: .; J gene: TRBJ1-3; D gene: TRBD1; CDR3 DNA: TGTGCCATCAGCACCGGGACAGGGGGTAACACCATATATTTT; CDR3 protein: CAISTGTGGNTIYF
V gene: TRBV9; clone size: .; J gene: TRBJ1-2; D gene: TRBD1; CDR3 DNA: TGTGCCAGCAGCGTAGAGTCTTGGGCAGGGGGGAATGGCTACACCTTC; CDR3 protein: CASSVESWAGGNGYTF
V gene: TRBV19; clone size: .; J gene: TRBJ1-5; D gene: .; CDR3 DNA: TGTGCCAGTAGTCCGCGGATTGACCAGCCCCAGCATTTT; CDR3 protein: CASSPRIDQPQHF
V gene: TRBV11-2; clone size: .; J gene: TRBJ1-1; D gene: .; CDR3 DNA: TGTGCCAGCAGCCCGGGGGGTGGAACTGAAGCTTTCTTT; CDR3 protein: CASSPGGGTEAFF
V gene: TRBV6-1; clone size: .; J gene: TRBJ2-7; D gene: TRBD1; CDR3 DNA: TGTGCCAGCGGGGACAGGGGCCACGAGCAGTACTTC; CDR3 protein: CASGDRGHEQYF
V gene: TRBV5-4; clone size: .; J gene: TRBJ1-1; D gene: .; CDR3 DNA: TGTGCCAGCAGCTTGGAGGGCAGCGGGAGGGACACTGAAGCTTTCTTT; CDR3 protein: CASSLEGSGRDTEAFF
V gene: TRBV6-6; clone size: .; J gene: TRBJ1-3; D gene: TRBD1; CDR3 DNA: TGTGCCAGCGCCGGGACAGGGACCTCTGGAAACACCATATATTTT; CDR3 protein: CASAGTGTSGNTIYF
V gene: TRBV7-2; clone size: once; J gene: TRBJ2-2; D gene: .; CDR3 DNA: TGTGCCAGCAGCTTACTGGCAAGGGGTACCGGGGAGCTGTTTTTT; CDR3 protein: CASSLLARGTGELFF
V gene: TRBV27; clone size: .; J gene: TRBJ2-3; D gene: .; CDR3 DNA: TGTGCCAGTGGACGGACAGCGTCTAGCACAGATACGCAGTATTTT; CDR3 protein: CASGRTASSTDTQYF
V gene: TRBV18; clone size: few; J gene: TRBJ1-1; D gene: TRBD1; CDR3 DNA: TGTGCCAGCTCACCCCAGGGGGCGAGGACTGAAGCTTTCTTT; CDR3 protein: CASSPQGARTEAFF
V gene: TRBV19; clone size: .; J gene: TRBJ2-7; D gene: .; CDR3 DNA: TGTGCCAGTAGTAGTACAGGGACCGAGCAGTACTTC; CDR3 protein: CASSSTGTEQYF
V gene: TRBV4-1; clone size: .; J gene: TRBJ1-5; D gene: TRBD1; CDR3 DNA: TGCGCCAGCAGCCAACCTGGACAGGGTCCAAATCAGCCCCAGCATTTT; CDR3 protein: CASSQPGQGPNQPQHF
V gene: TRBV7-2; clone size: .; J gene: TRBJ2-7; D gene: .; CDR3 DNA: TGTGCCAGCAGCTTAGCCTATTACGAGCAGTACTTC; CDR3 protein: CASSLAYYEQYF
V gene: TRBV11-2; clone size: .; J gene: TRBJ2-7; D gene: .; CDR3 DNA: TGTGCCAGCAGCTTGCCAGGGGTGGGGCAGTACTTC; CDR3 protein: CASSLPGVGQYF
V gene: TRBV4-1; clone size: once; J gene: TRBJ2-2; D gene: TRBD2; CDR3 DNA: TGCGCCAGCAGCCAAGATCCCGGGAGGACCGGGGAGCTGTTTTTT; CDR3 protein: CASSQDPGRTGELFF
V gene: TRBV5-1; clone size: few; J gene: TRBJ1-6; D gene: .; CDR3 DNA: TGCGCCAGCAGCCCCTCCGGCAGGGAAGGGTCACCCCTCCACTTT; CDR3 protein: CASSPSGREGSPLHF
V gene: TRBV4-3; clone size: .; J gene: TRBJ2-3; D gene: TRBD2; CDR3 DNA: TGCGCCAGCAGCCAAGGACTAGCGGGAGCTAATACGCAGTATTTT; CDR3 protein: CASSQGLAGANTQYF
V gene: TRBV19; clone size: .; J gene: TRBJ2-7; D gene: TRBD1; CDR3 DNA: TGTGCCAGTAGTATCTCCACAGGGGTGGACGAGCAGTACTTC; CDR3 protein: CASSISTGVDEQYF
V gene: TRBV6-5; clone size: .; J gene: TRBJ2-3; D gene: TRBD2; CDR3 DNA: TGTGCCAGCGGACGGGGGGGCCGAAATACGCAGTATTTT; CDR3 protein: CASGRGGRNTQYF
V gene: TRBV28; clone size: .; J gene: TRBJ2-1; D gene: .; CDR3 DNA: TGTGCCAGCAGTTTGCTATACAATGAGCAGTTCTTC; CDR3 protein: CASSLLYNEQFF
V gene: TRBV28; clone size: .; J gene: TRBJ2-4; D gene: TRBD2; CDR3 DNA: TGTGCCAGCAGTGTAGGCGGGACTAATAAAAACATTCAGTACTTC; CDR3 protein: CASSVGGTNKNIQYF
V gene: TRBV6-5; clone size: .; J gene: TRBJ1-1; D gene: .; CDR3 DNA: TGTGCCAGCAGGACAACGCAGAGGAACACTGAAGCTTTCTTT; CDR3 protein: CASRTTQRNTEAFF
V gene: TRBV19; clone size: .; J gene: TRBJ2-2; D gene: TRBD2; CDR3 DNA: TGTGCCAGTATGCAGCGGGGGGCACACACCGGGGAGCTGTTTTTT; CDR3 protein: CASMQRGAHTGELFF
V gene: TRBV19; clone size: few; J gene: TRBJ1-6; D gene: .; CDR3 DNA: TGTGCCAGTACTGACTACGCGGTGGCGAGGTCACCCCTCCACTTT; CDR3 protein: CASTDYAVARSPLHF
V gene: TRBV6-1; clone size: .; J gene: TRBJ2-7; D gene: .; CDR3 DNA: TGTGCCAGCAGTGAATCTTCCTACGAGCAGTACTTC; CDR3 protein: CASSESSYEQYF
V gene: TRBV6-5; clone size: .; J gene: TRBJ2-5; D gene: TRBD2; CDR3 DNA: TGTGCCAGCACCACACTAGCGGGGGACTCGACCCAGTACTTC; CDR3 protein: CASTTLAGDSTQYF
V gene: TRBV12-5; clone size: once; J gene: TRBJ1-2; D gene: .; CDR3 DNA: TGTGCTAGCGGTTTGGTAACAGGGCTCTATGGCTACACCTTC; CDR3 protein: CASGLVTGLYGYTF
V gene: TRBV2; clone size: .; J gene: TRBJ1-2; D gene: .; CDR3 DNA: TGTGCCAGCAGGGAAGCACCCAACTTCTATGGCTACACCTTC; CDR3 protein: CASREAPNFYGYTF